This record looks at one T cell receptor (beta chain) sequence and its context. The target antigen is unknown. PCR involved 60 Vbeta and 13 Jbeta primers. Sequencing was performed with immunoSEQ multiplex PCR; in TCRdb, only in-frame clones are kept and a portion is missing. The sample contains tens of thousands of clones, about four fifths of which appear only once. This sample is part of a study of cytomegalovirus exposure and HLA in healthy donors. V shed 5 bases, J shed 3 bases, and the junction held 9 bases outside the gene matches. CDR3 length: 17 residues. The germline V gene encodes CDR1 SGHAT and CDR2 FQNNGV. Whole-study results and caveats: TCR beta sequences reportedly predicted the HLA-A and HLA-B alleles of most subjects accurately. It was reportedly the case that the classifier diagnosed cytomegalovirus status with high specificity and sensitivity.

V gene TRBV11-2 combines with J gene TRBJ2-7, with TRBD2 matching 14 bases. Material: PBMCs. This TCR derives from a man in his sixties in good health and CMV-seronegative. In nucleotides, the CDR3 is TGTGCCAGCAGCCCGGGACTAGCGGGGGTAGATTTCTACGAGCAGTACTTC. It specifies CASSPGLAGVDFYEQYF.